A selection of T cell receptor beta chains follows, all from one sample in a study of blood T cells in healthy people across ages. TCRdb passed the 5' RACE reads through MiXCR, listing each CDR3 protein once. The sample records roughly 680,000 distinct CDR3 sequences, 52% being singletons. Sequenced sample: blood. Every receptor here comes from a woman aged 80 or over in good health. CDR3s include the opening cysteine and the closing phenylalanine or tryptophan. The D gene is left open where the match is weak. Clone size, where shown, is once, few, many, or a class for clones that have expanded.

d_gene	v_gene	abundance	j_gene	CDR3aa	CDR3nt
.	TRBV6-6	many	TRBJ1-5	CASTLQSNQPQHF	TGTGCCAGCACCCTACAGAGCAATCAGCCCCAGCATTTT
.	TRBV6-2/TRBV6-3	many	TRBJ2-7	CASSYMAPTVHEQYF	TGTGCCAGCAGTTACATGGCCCCAACGGTCCACGAGCAGTACTTC
.	TRBV29-1	once	TRBJ2-3	CSAIERLSTDTQYF	TGCAGTGCGATTGAGCGGTTGAGCACAGATACGCAGTATTTT
TRBD1	TRBV29-1	once	TRBJ2-1	CSVDPPGQGAEQFF	TGCAGCGTTGACCCACCGGGACAGGGTGCTGAGCAGTTCTTC
.	TRBV2	.	TRBJ2-5	CASGLETQYF	TGTGCCAGCGGCCTAGAGACCCAGTACTTC
.	TRBV24-1	once	TRBJ2-3	CATSVSTATQYF	TGTGCCACCAGTGTCTCGACGGCTACGCAGTATTTT
.	TRBV10-3	.	TRBJ2-2	CAIRGANTGELFF	TGTGCCATCCGAGGGGCGAACACCGGGGAGCTGTTTTTT
TRBD2	TRBV18	.	TRBJ2-7	CASSPLGGPQDEQYF	TGTGCCAGCTCGCCCTTGGGAGGGCCCCAGGACGAGCAGTACTTC
TRBD2	TRBV18	.	TRBJ2-1	CASSPYGTSRGGEQFF	TGTGCCAGCTCCCCCTATGGGACTAGCCGTGGCGGTGAGCAGTTCTTC
.	TRBV18	.	TRBJ1-5	CASSDAPSGQPQHF	TGTGCCAGCTCAGACGCTCCCAGCGGACAGCCCCAGCATTTT
.	TRBV24-1	.	TRBJ2-1	CATRLSGASYNEQFF	TGTGCCACCAGACTAAGTGGGGCATCTTACAATGAGCAGTTCTTC
TRBD1	TRBV9	.	TRBJ2-2	CASSAGTGAVGELFF	TGTGCCAGCAGCGCCGGGACAGGGGCCGTCGGGGAGCTGTTTTTT
.	TRBV18	many	TRBJ2-5	CASSPQGPQETQYF	TGTGCCAGCTCACCACAGGGACCCCAAGAGACCCAGTACTTC
.	TRBV5-6	few	TRBJ2-1	CASSVTGSGVSYNEQFF	TGTGCCAGCAGCGTTACAGGCTCAGGGGTCTCCTACAATGAGCAGTTCTTC
.	TRBV10-3	few	TRBJ2-3	CATKGGRGTDTQYF	TGTGCCACTAAAGGCGGCAGGGGTACAGATACGCAGTATTTT
.	TRBV12-3/TRBV12-4	once	TRBJ2-7	CASSPSQGLDEQYF	TGTGCCAGCAGTCCTTCGCAGGGTCTGGACGAGCAGTACTTC
.	TRBV18	.	TRBJ1-2	CASSLLDGLYGYTF	TGTGCCAGCTCACTTTTGGACGGGTTATATGGCTACACCTTC
.	TRBV7-2	.	TRBJ1-2	CASSLGQGSYTF	TGTGCCAGCAGCTTAGGCCAGGGTAGCTACACCTTC
.	TRBV29-1	many	TRBJ2-1	CSVHDRRNEQFF	TGCAGCGTTCACGACAGGCGAAATGAGCAGTTCTTC
.	TRBV5-1	many	TRBJ1-5	CASSLFGNQPQHF	TGCGCCAGCAGCTTGTTCGGCAATCAGCCCCAGCATTTT
TRBD2	TRBV5-1	.	TRBJ2-1	CASSPTGGTTVREGNEQFF	TGCGCCAGCAGCCCCACGGGGGGGACTACGGTGCGGGAGGGAAATGAGCAGTTCTTC
TRBD1	TRBV20-1	once	TRBJ1-4	CSARGQGGDYEKLFF	TGCAGTGCTCGGGGACAGGGCGGGGACTATGAAAAACTGTTTTTT
.	TRBV20-1	few	TRBJ2-2	CSARDPLAVGELFF	TGCAGTGCTAGAGATCCCCTAGCCGTCGGGGAGCTGTTTTTT
.	TRBV2	.	TRBJ1-5	CASSDRAGSQPQHF	TGTGCCAGCAGTGACAGGGCAGGGAGTCAGCCCCAGCATTTT
TRBD1	TRBV27	.	TRBJ2-7	CASSSQGDYEQYF	TGTGCCAGCAGTTCACAGGGGGACTACGAGCAGTACTTC
.	TRBV5-1	.	TRBJ2-1	CASSHDSSSYNEQFF	TGCGCCAGCAGCCACGACTCTAGCTCCTACAATGAGCAGTTCTTC
TRBD1	TRBV12-3/TRBV12-4	few	TRBJ1-2	CASSPQGAHGYTF	TGTGCCAGCAGCCCACAGGGGGCGCATGGCTACACCTTC
TRBD1	TRBV7-9	.	TRBJ1-1	CASSLPTGTNTEAFF	TGTGCCAGCAGCTTACCGACAGGGACAAACACTGAAGCTTTCTTT
TRBD2	TRBV4-2	.	TRBJ2-2	CASSRQLAERGYGELFF	TGTGCCAGCAGCCGGCAACTAGCGGAGCGGGGCTACGGGGAGCTGTTTTTT
.	TRBV6-5	many	TRBJ2-1	CASSYRQARNEQFF	TGTGCCAGCAGTTACCGCCAGGCCCGCAATGAGCAGTTCTTC
.	TRBV10-2	.	TRBJ2-3	CASSEIHTDTQYF	TGCGCCAGCAGTGAAATCCACACAGATACGCAGTATTTT
.	TRBV25-1	few	TRBJ2-7	CASSSTGYAQYF	TGTGCCAGCAGTAGCACAGGGTATGCGCAGTACTTC
TRBD1	TRBV27	many	TRBJ2-7	CASSTTGVRDVYEQYF	TGTGCCAGCAGTACGACAGGGGTTCGGGACGTCTACGAGCAGTACTTC